This entry lists 20 T cell receptor beta chains sequenced from one sample in a study of T cell responses to AZD1222 COVID-19 vaccine. Produced via immunoSEQ multiplex PCR; TCRdb's table is partial and in-frame only. The data contain around 160,000 clones, 75% to 95% of them seen just once; the ten biggest clones take up under 1.5%. Sequencing was performed on peripheral blood, taken on day 0 of AZD1222 vaccination. The receptors derive from an adult in good health.

The DNA for the CDR3 is TGCGCCAGCAGCTTACTCGGGACAGTGAACACTGAAGCTTTCTTT. Its protein is CASSLLGTVNTEAFF. This rearrangement joins TRBV5-1 to TRBJ1-1; 7 bases fit TRBD1. The CDR3 is 15 residues long. J gave up 0 bases and V 2 bases, and 4 bases lay outside the gene matches. Germline CDR1 is SGHRS and CDR2 is YFSETQ.

The rearrangement joins TRBV9 to TRBJ1-3; 8 bases map to TRBD1. Germline CDR1 and CDR2: SGDLS and YYNGEE. After removal of 3 bases from V and 7 bases from J, the junction contained 9 bases not matched to a gene. The CDR3 is 15 amino acids. CDR3 DNA sequence: TGTGCCAGCAGCGCCGACAGGGGTCTAAGCAACACCATATATTTT. Translating it yields CASSADRGLSNTIYF.

The chain is built from TRBV3-1 (or the pseudogene TRBV3-2) and TRBJ2-7, with D tentatively TRBD2 (5 bases). This CDR3 is built from 14 residues. Germline V gene data show CDR1 as LGHDT and CDR2 as YNNKEL (reference sequence). Trimming removed 0 bases from V and 0 bases from J, with 6 bases in between. The CDR3 sequence: CASSQERDSYEQYF. Written as DNA, the CDR3 is TGTGCCAGCAGCCAAGAACGGGACTCCTACGAGCAGTACTTC.

This rearrangement joins TRBV27 to TRBJ1-4; D is ambiguous. Trimming took off 6 bases at V and 13 bases at J, with 18 bases between the two ends. CDR1 and CDR2 (germline): MNHEY, SMNVEV (reference sequence). The CDR3 runs to 13 residues. The CDR3 coding sequence is TGTGCCAGCAGAGAATTCAACGGGATTGCACTGTTTTTT. This sequence encodes CASREFNGIALFF.

The genes are TRBV5-1 and TRBJ1-4; TRBD1 is a possible D gene (5 bases). The germline V and J ends were trimmed by 4 bases and 7 bases, with 14 bases remaining between them. Germline V CDR1 and CDR2: SGHRS, YFSETQ. The CDR3 spans 14 residues. CDR3 protein: CASSAAGFGEKLFF. The CDR3 nucleotides are TGCGCCAGCAGCGCCGCAGGGTTTGGTGAAAAACTGTTTTTT.

This clone was seen a single time. The rearrangement links TRBV3-1 (or the pseudogene TRBV3-2) to TRBJ2-2, with TRBD2 as a possible D gene (6 bases). The V end lost 10 bases, the J end lost 0 bases, and 15 bases lay between the germline ends. This CDR3 has 15 amino acids. Germline loops: CDR1 LGHDT, CDR2 YNNKEL (reference sequence). The CDR3 DNA is TGTGCCACCCACGTCGCGGGGACGAACACCGGGGAGCTGTTTTTT. Amino acid sequence: CATHVAGTNTGELFF.

This chain uses TRBV11-1 with TRBJ1-1, with D uncertain. V dropped 0 bases and J dropped 0 bases, with 17 bases sitting between them. This CDR3 is built from 18 residues. CDR1 SGHAT and CDR2 FQDESV come from the germline V gene (reference sequence). CDR3 in DNA: TGTGCCAGCAGCTTAGCGACCGACCCCTGGAGGATGAACACTGAAGCTTTCTTT. Translation: CASSLATDPWRMNTEAFF. The entire variable domain, with the rest obtained from reference TRBV11-1 and TRBJ1-1, is as follows: EAEVAQSPRYKITEKSQAVAFWCDPISGHATLYWYRQILGQGPELLVQFQDESVVDDSQLPKDRFSAERLKGVDSTLKIQPAELGDSAMYLCASSLATDPWRMNTEAFFGQGTRLTVV.

The chain combines TRBV10-2 with TRBJ1-4, with TRBD1 matching over 7 bases. There are 14 residues in the CDR3. Germline V lookup: CDR1 WSHSY, CDR2 SAAADI. The ends lost 7 bases at V and 0 bases at J; junction bases unmatched: 2. The chain's CDR3 is CASNRGTTNEKLFF. CDR3 sequence (DNA): TGCGCCAGCAACAGGGGAACAACTAATGAAAAACTGTTTTTT.

This clone was observed once. CDR3 protein: CASSQKGQGGDYGYTF. The CDR3 nucleotides are TGTGCCAGTAGTCAAAAGGGACAGGGAGGGGACTATGGCTACACCTTC. The chain recombines TRBV19 with TRBJ1-2; 9 bases match TRBD1. The junction had 10 bases not matched to a gene; V was cut back by 5 bases and J by 3 bases. Germline values: CDR1 LNHDA, CDR2 SQIVND (reference sequence). The CDR3 has 16 residues.

The chain joins TRBV6-1 to TRBJ1-2; unclear D gene. CDR1 is MNHNS, CDR2 SASEGT, per germline. The length of the CDR3 is 13 residues. V dropped 3 bases and J dropped 4 bases, with 9 bases sitting between them. The CDR3 loop reads CASSESPTYGYTF. The CDR3, as DNA: TGTGCCAGCAGTGAGAGTCCGACCTATGGCTACACCTTC.

The V and J genes are TRBV7-6 and TRBJ1-4, with 10 bases lining up with TRBD1. Trimming cost V 5 bases and J 8 bases; bases outside gene matches: 14. Germline V gene lookup returns CDR1 SGHVS and CDR2 FNYEAQ. This CDR3 has 17 amino acids. CDR3 coding DNA: TGTGCCAGCAGCCTCGACAGGGGGCCAAATGCCTCCGAAAAACTGTTTTTT. This encodes CASSLDRGPNASEKLFF.

The chain links TRBV3-1 (or the pseudogene TRBV3-2) to TRBJ1-4; D not resolved. Per germline, CDR1 LGHDT and CDR2 YNNKEL (reference sequence). The CDR3 covers 15 residues. Trimming left V 4 bases short and J 5 bases short, with 14 bases between. CDR3: CASSPRSEANEKLFF. The CDR3 region has the DNA TGTGCCAGCAGCCCAAGGTCGGAGGCGAATGAAAAACTGTTTTTT.

This rearrangement joins TRBV5-1 to TRBJ2-1; D perhaps matches TRBD1 (6 bases). V was clipped by 4 bases and J by 4 bases, with 15 bases between them. Germline assignment: CDR1 SGHRS and CDR2 YFSETQ. The CDR3 has 15 amino acids. The CDR3 region is CASSEQGHDYNEQFF. The CDR3 DNA reads as TGCGCCAGCAGCGAACAGGGACACGATTACAATGAGCAGTTCTTC.

V and J are TRBV4-3 and TRBJ2-2; unclear D gene. Trimming removed 6 bases from V and 6 bases from J, with 14 bases in between. The CDR3 covers 14 residues. Germline values: CDR1 LGHNA, CDR2 YSLEER. The CDR3 region has the DNA TGCGCCAGCAGGTCTGTCCTTAATTCCGGGGAGCTGTTTTTT. It translates to CASRSVLNSGELFF.

V and J are TRBV19 and TRBJ2-3; no definite D call. Germline values: CDR1 LNHDA, CDR2 SQIVND (reference sequence). Between the trimmed V and J ends, which lost 7 bases and 2 bases, there was a span of 13 bases. This CDR3 region has 14 residues. DNA for the CDR3: TGTGCCAGTACCTCCGGGTTCCCCACAGATACGCAGTATTTT. Its translation is CASTSGFPTDTQYF.

The V and J genes are TRBV11-2 and TRBJ1-2, with D perhaps matching TRBD1 (6 bases). From germline, CDR1 is SGHAT and CDR2 FQNNGV. Trimming cost V 4 bases and J 5 bases, with 20 bases left between them. The CDR3 covers 16 residues. The CDR3 bases are TGTGCCAGCAGCTCGGTTCGGACCAGGGGTGGTTATGGCTACACCTTC. Translating gives CASSSVRTRGGYGYTF.

The chain recombines TRBV13 with TRBJ2-2; 11 positions agree with TRBD2. V gave up 5 bases and J gave up 10 bases; unmatched junction bases: 9. This CDR3 contains 15 residues. The germline gives CDR1 PRHDT, CDR2 FYEKMQ (reference sequence). CDR3 region: CASSPYSGGAEELFF. The DNA of the CDR3 is TGTGCCAGCAGCCCGTATAGCGGGGGGGCCGAGGAGCTGTTTTTT.

The gene calls are TRBV19 and TRBJ1-1, with 7 bases matching TRBD1. Germline V gene lookup returns CDR1 LNHDA and CDR2 SQIVND (reference sequence). V lost 3 bases to trimming and J lost 5 bases; unmatched junction nucleotides: 6. This CDR3 contains 14 residues. The CDR3 loop is CASSMYRGGTEAFF. In nucleotides, the CDR3 is TGTGCCAGTAGTATGTACAGGGGAGGAACTGAAGCTTTCTTT. The full variable domain, with the rest looked up from reference TRBV19 and TRBJ1-1, is DGGITQSPKYLFRKEGQNVTLSCEQNLNHDAMYWYRQDPGQGLRLIYYSQIVNDFQKGDIAEGYSVSREKKESFPLTVTSAQKNPTAFYLCASSMYRGGTEAFFGQGTRLTVV.

The J gene is TRBJ1-4, the V gene TRBV15, with 8 nucleotides matching TRBD1. The CDR3 contains 15 residues. With 5 bases clipped from V and 8 bases from J, the junction kept 10 bases outside the gene matches. Germline loops: CDR1 LNHNV, CDR2 YYDKDF (reference sequence). CDR3 residues: CATSVLQGGAEKLFF. Here the CDR3 DNA reads TGTGCCACCAGCGTATTACAGGGGGGTGCGGAAAAACTGTTTTTT.

The chain couples TRBV19 to TRBJ2-1, with D tentatively TRBD1 (6 bases). V dropped 3 bases and J dropped 0 bases, with 18 bases sitting between them. From germline, CDR1 is LNHDA and CDR2 SQIVND (reference sequence). CDR3 length: 18 amino acids. CDR3 amino acids: CASSISGGQWSSYNEQFF. CDR3 DNA: TGTGCCAGTAGTATTAGTGGGGGACAATGGAGCTCCTACAATGAGCAGTTCTTC.